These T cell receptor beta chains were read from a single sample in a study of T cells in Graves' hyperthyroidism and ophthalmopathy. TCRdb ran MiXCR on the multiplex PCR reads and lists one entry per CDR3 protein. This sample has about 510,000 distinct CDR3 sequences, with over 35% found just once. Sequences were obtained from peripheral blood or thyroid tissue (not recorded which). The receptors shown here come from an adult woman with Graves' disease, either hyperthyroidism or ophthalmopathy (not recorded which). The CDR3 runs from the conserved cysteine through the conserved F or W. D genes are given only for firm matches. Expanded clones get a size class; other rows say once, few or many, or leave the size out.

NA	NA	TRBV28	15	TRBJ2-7	CASSPPTGGTYEQYF	TGTGCCAGCAGTCCCCCCACTGGCGGGACTTACGAGCAGTACTTC
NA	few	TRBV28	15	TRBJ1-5	CASSLGGRAWQPQHF	TGTGCCAGCAGTTTGGGGGGAAGGGCCTGGCAGCCCCAGCATTTT
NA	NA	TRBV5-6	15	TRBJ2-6	CASSTTISGANVLTF	TGTGCCAGCAGCACCACGATCTCTGGGGCCAACGTCCTGACTTTC
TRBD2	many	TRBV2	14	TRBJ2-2	CASRGLVSTGELFF	TGTGCCAGCAGGGGACTAGTCAGCACCGGGGAGCTGTTTTTT
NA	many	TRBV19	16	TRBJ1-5	CASQGRFSKGNQPQHF	TGTGCCAGTCAGGGTCGTTTCAGTAAGGGCAATCAGCCCCAGCATTTT
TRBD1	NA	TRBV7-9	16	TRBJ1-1	CASSFEAGGGRTEAFF	TGTGCCAGCAGCTTCGAGGCAGGGGGGGGTCGCACTGAAGCTTTCTTT
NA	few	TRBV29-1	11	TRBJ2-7	CSVLGSYEQYF	TGCAGCGTCCTGGGCTCGTACGAGCAGTACTTC
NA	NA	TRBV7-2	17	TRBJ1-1	CASSWIGAYRGNTEAFF	TGTGCCAGCAGCTGGATCGGCGCGTACCGAGGGAACACTGAAGCTTTCTTT
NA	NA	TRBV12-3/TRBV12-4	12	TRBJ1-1	CASSSFDTEAFF	TGTGCCAGCAGTTCTTTCGACACTGAAGCTTTCTTT
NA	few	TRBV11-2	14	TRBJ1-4	CASSLDRVDQKLFF	TGTGCCAGCAGCTTGGACCGAGTCGATCAAAAACTGTTTTTT
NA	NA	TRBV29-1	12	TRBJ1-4	CSVEGANEKLFF	TGCAGCGTTGAAGGGGCTAATGAAAAACTGTTTTTT
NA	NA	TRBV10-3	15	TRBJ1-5	CAISESGRGAEPQHF	TGTGCCATCAGTGAGTCCGGCAGGGGAGCAGAGCCCCAGCATTTT
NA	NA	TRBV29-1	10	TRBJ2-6	CSVGSNVLTF	TGCAGCGTTGGGTCCAACGTCCTGACTTTC
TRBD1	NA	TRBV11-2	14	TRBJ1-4	CASSLGTGYEKLFF	TGTGCCAGCAGCTTGGGGACAGGTTATGAAAAACTGTTTTTT
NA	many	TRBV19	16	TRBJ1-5	CASSRVRELSNQPQHF	TGTGCCAGTAGTCGCGTTCGGGAGCTTAGCAATCAGCCCCAGCATTTT
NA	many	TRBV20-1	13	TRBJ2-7	CSARSTVSYEQYF	TGCAGTGCTAGGTCTACGGTTTCCTACGAGCAGTACTTC
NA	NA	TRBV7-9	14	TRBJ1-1	CASSSVRSGTEAFF	TGTGCCAGCAGCTCCGTAAGGAGTGGTACTGAAGCTTTCTTT
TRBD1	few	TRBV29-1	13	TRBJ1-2	CSAKGGPNYGYTF	TGCAGCGCGAAAGGGGGCCCGAACTATGGCTACACCTTC
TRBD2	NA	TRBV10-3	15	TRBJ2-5	CAIAGLAGGPETQYF	TGTGCCATCGCGGGCCTAGCGGGGGGGCCTGAGACCCAGTACTTC
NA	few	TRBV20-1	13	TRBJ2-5	CSATTGPDGTQYF	TGCAGTGCTACCACCGGGCCCGACGGGACCCAGTACTTC
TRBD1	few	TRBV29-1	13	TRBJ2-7	CSVGGETGVKQYF	TGCAGCGTAGGAGGGGAGACAGGGGTCAAGCAGTACTTC
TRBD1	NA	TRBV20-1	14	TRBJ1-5	CSAHPGQRQETQHF	TGCAGTGCTCACCCGGGACAGCGACAAGAGACCCAGCATTTT
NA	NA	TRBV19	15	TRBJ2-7	CASSHGAGATYEQYF	TGTGCCAGTAGCCACGGGGCAGGGGCTACCTACGAGCAGTACTTC
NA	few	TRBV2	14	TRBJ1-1	CASSDQGRGTEAFF	TGTGCCAGCAGTGATCAGGGGCGCGGCACTGAAGCTTTCTTT
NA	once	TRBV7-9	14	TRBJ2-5	CASSSGHTQETQYF	TGTGCCAGCAGCTCGGGACACACTCAAGAGACCCAGTACTTC
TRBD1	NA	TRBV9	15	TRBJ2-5	CASSVSDRGAETQYF	TGTGCCAGCAGCGTTTCCGACAGGGGGGCGGAGACCCAGTACTTC
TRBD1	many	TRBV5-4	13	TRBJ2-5	CASYGQGQETQYF	TGTGCCAGCTACGGACAGGGCCAAGAGACCCAGTACTTC
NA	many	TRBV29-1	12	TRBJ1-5	CSVEDPGGPQHF	TGCAGCGTTGAAGATCCGGGAGGGCCCCAGCATTTT
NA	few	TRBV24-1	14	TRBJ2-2	CATSEFANTGELFF	TGTGCCACCAGTGAGTTCGCGAACACCGGGGAGCTGTTTTTT
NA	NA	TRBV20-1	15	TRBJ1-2	CSASLATSGDDGYTF	TGCAGTGCTAGCCTGGCCACCTCCGGGGACGATGGCTACACCTTC
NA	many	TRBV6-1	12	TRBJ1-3	CASSEGGNTIYF	TGTGCCAGCAGTGAAGGGGGAAACACCATATATTTT
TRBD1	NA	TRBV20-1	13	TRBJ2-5	CSARGQGWETQYF	TGCAGTGCCCGCGGACAGGGTTGGGAGACCCAGTACTTC
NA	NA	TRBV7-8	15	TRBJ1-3	CASSGYRVLGNTVYF	TGTGCCAGCAGCGGTTACAGGGTACTCGGAAACACCGTATATTTT
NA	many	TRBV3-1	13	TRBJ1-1	CASSSDINTEAFF	TGTGCCAGCAGCTCGGACATTAACACTGAAGCTTTCTTT
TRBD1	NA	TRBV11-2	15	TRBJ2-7	CASSLGTAQTYEQYF	TGTGCCAGCAGCTTGGGGACAGCCCAGACCTACGAGCAGTACTTC
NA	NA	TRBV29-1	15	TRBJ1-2	CSAPQDDERGYGYTF	TGCAGCGCGCCCCAGGATGACGAGCGCGGCTATGGCTACACCTTC
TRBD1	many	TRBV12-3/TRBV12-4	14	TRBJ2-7	CASSGTGRPYEQYF	TGTGCCAGCAGCGGGACAGGGAGGCCCTACGAGCAGTACTTC
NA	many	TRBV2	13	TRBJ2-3	CASSLSGTDTQYF	TGTGCCAGCAGTCTAAGCGGGACAGATACGCAGTATTTT
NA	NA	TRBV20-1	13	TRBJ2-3	CSVGGRSADTQYF	TGCAGTGTCGGAGGGCGCAGTGCAGATACGCAGTATTTT
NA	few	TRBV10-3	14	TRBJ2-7	CAITGDQSSYEQYF	TGTGCCATCACGGGGGACCAAAGCTCCTACGAGCAGTACTTC
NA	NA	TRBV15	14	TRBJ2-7	CATSRDPAGSEQYF	TGTGCCACCAGCAGAGATCCGGCGGGGAGCGAGCAGTACTTC
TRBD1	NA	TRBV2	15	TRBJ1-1	CASRAGTGRATEAFF	TGTGCCAGCAGGGCCGGGACAGGCAGAGCCACTGAAGCTTTCTTT
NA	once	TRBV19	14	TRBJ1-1	CASSTPHGNTEAFF	TGTGCCAGTAGTACCCCCCACGGGAACACTGAAGCTTTCTTT
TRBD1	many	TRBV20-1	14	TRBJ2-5	CSARLGTAQETQYF	TGCAGTGCTAGATTAGGGACAGCCCAAGAGACCCAGTACTTC
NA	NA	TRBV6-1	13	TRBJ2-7	CASSVRLEDEQYF	TGTGCCAGCAGTGTCCGACTAGAGGACGAGCAGTACTTC
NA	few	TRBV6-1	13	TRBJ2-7	CASSGGGLYEQYF	TGTGCCAGCAGTGGAGGAGGGCTCTACGAGCAGTACTTC
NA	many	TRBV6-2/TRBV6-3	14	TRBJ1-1	CASRNGGQNTEAFF	TGTGCCAGCAGGAATGGTGGACAGAACACTGAAGCTTTCTTT
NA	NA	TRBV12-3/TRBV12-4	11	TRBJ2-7	CASSPSRVQYF	TGTGCCAGCAGTCCAAGTCGCGTGCAGTACTTC
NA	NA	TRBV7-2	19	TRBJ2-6	CASSLYPDGMASGANVLTF	TGTGCCAGCAGCTTATACCCTGACGGAATGGCCTCTGGGGCCAACGTCCTGACTTTC
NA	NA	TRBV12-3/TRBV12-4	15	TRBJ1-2	CASSAGGGRYYGYTF	TGTGCCAGCAGCGCAGGAGGGGGTCGGTACTATGGCTACACCTTC